The source of this T cell receptor beta chain is a study of cytomegalovirus exposure and HLA in healthy donors (dated by TCRdb to the late 2010s). Concerning the study at large: An earlier analysis of roughly 500 of the donors reported about 260 Gb of sequence data and 95 million to 130 million unique TCR beta sequences obtained from some 200 million T cells. An early release that covered some 640 HLA-typed donors contained 250 to 350 gigabases of sequencing data and tens of millions of unique TCR sequences. Among the roughly 390 genotyped donors, approximately 77% belonged to the genetic ancestry cluster associated with self-reported Caucasian donors. The study aimed to test whether cataloging public T cell receptors could reveal signatures of past pathogen exposure. The study profiled the T cell repertoires of some 610 subjects by immunosequencing and related them to cytomegalovirus serostatus. Along with the approximately 700-subject first cohort, a separate validation cohort of more than 90 different subjects was used. The study combined high-throughput TCR immunosequencing, statistical association of individual TCRs with disease status, and machine learning to predict cytomegalovirus infection status. To study patterns of TCR occurrence, a later analysis re-analyzed previously published TCR beta repertoires from more than 550 donors and added high-resolution HLA genotyping. Rather than drawing on any new phenotypic data, the later analysis identified candidate immune exposures from TCR beta sequences and the way those sequences occurred across donors. An earlier analysis of more than 450 of the donors used high-throughput TCR beta sequencing to judge whether each TCR beta V gene segment behaved as functional or pseudogenic. Alongside the repertoire data, information on donor age, sex, ethnicity and CMV serostatus was compiled. A later genetic analysis used genome-wide SNP genotypes for about 60% of the roughly 700 donors, treating that subset as a discovery cohort. All discovery cohort repertoires had been generated on a single sequencing platform. Both class I and class II loci were covered by HLA typing, at four-digit resolution. Typing coverage differed by locus: A, B, C, DRB1 and DQB1 were typed in about 629-640 donors, DQA1 in approximately 520, DPA1 in some 600, and DPB1 in 472. Because of strong linkage in the cohort, roughly five DR-DQ haplotypes were treated as single units for association and clustering. Among roughly 400 genotyped donors of the cohort, an average of approximately 220,000 unique TCR beta nucleotide sequences was sequenced per donor, of which roughly 17% were non-productive. Beyond this particular receptor, the publication reports: A further reported finding was that TCR beta sequences accurately predicted the HLA-A and HLA-B alleles for most subjects in the first cohort. A cluster of highly shared sequence variants was judged likely to represent a technical artifact of the sequencing pipeline. In a later analysis, HLA-associated TCR beta chains were found to be more clonally expanded and to have lower generation probabilities than equally common non-associated chains. The classifier was reported to diagnose cytomegalovirus status with high specificity and sensitivity in both the original cohort and the validation cohort. In the study, about 150 TCR beta chains were listed as associated with cytomegalovirus. Linkage disequilibrium might explain the correlated functional status among segregating V segments, but an unknown experimental factor could not be ruled out. Only TCR beta chains were sequenced in this cohort, and the absence of alpha or paired-chain data limited detectable features. A later genetic analysis associated a missense DCLRE1C variant with V-gene and J-gene trimming of TCR beta chains, and an independent cohort replicated the association. The authors suggested that the approach could potentially be generalized to other disease states and immunological phenotypes. When HLA alleles, especially DR and DQ, strongly co-occurred, attributing TCR associations to individual alleles was difficult. CMV serostatus was the only immune exposure information available for the cohort. Specific HLA alleles were associated with 16,951 TCR beta sequences at a false discovery rate of 0.05 in a later analysis. Because HLA typing was missing for some donors at each locus, association tests included only the typed subset. Sequencing depth was assumed to be roughly uniform across donors in the presence/absence analyses, though that assumption may not hold. Fewer than 20 rarely observed V segments, including chromosome 9 orphons, were excluded from the earlier analysis of some 590 of the donors because counts were too low. In vitro tests confirmed that a few of the cytomegalovirus-associated TCR beta chains recognize cytomegalovirus antigens. Compared with the approximately 670-donor mean, donors in an Asian-associated ancestry cluster had fewer N-insertions in productive TCRs, according to a later genetic analysis. In a later analysis, most CMV-associated TCR beta chains were found to appear HLA-restricted, with HLA associations seemingly driven largely by CMV exposure. In a later analysis, several top co-occurrence clusters were reported to appear linked to parvovirus B19, influenza, CMV and Epstein-Barr virus. A later analysis found that TCR association rates varied across HLA loci, with DRB1 alleles showing the most associated TCRs and HLA-C alleles the fewest. Some IMGT-functional V segments, including TRBV6-2 and TRBV6-3, could not be told apart with the 87-base-pair reads, so those segments were excluded. An earlier analysis of approximately 570 of the donors showed that most TCR beta V segments appeared in productive rearrangements either about 87% or about 30% of the time, which broadly matched IMGT annotations. Most TCR sequences were observed very rarely across donors, whereas some public TCRs were present in many individuals.

Trimming takes 5 bases from V and 1 base from J, and the germline ends sit 9 bases apart. The CDR3 measures 14 amino acids from cysteine to phenylalanine. CDR3 DNA only is kept here, 42 bases in frame from base 1. From a lookup of the germline V gene, CDR1 and CDR2 are MNHEY and SVGAGI. Receptor amplification or capture employed the immunoSEQ multiplex PCR assay. The multiplex PCR relied on a mix of 60 forward primers for TCR Vbeta segments and 13 reverse primers for TCR Jbeta segments. The CDR3 region of rearranged TCR beta genes was amplified from genomic DNA with a multiplex PCR assay. The Illumina HiSeq System was used to sequence the amplified TCR beta libraries as 87-base-pair reads. The paper's data handling went like this. A later analysis tallied 75 million to 95 million unique TCR beta chains across the 610 or so repertoires, and approximately 9.9 million of those chains were shared by two or more donors. Raw reads were error-corrected and collapsed into unique sequences by a nearest-neighbor algorithm in which closely related sequences were merged to remove PCR and sequencing errors. CDR3 sequences were aligned to IMGT reference sequences to assign V, D and J gene segments. For a sequence to be retained, a match of at least six nucleotides was required to both a V gene segment and a J gene segment. Rearrangements were classified as productive when the CDR3 lacked stop codons and remained in frame with V and J, and all other rearrangements were classified as non-productive. CDR3 was defined according to IMGT convention as the region running from the second conserved V-encoded cysteine to the conserved J-encoded phenylalanine. The earlier analysis of 500 to 750 of the donors excluded any sequence lacking an unambiguous match to a single V gene segment. In an earlier analysis of 450 to 750 of the donors, a V segment was called functional when productive rearrangements were above 56.7%, and segregating when the standard deviation between donors exceeded 5%. A statistical classification framework was built to diagnose cytomegalovirus status from the catalog of TCR beta chain sequences. In a later analysis, V and J genes were assigned by comparing TCR nucleotide sequences against IMGT/GENE-DB human TR gene sequences. Using the TCRdist pipeline, a later analysis assigned CDR3 sequences along with most-parsimonious VDJ recombination scenarios. A later analysis defined each TCR beta chain by its CDR3 amino acid sequence plus V-gene family, and excluded reads lacking a unique V-gene family. In a later analysis, 550 to 650 highly shared, low-generation-probability nucleotide sequences were removed to address suspected cross-contamination and a sequencing artifact. For each public chain, a later analysis derived a clonal expansion index from normalized ranks of inferred template counts within each repertoire. In a later analysis, generation probabilities were computed with a VDJ recombination model fitted to out-of-frame rearrangements, and the resulting probabilities were checked against IGoR. Hypergeometric tests were used in a later analysis to score TCR-TCR, TCR-HLA and TCR-CMV co-occurrence, with a repertoire-size bias correction applied to the TCR pairs. A later analysis estimated false discovery rates by permuting HLA or CMV assignments 20 times. A later analysis grouped co-occurring TCRs with DBSCAN, adding TCRdist sequence similarity when clustering within HLA-allele-positive subsets. Repertoires with fewer than 30,000 or more than 120,000 public chains were left out of co-occurrence clustering, as were five repertoires with anomalous nucleotide sharing. In its TCRdb copy, this immuneACCESS table keeps in-frame sequences only and misses some clones. Where compared with another copy, unresolved V genes explain less than half of these, and the others have no known cause. V and J calls and clone size are copied from that table; D and trimming were computed from the DNA. Across this sample there are around 200,000 clones, with 65% to 85% seen only once. The ten largest clones represent 1.6% of the sample.

The cohort comprised hundreds of healthy bone marrow donors. Cohort members were all nominally healthy when sampled, although unrecorded immune exposures were likely present. The donor tested CMV seronegative, placing the donor among the 350 to 400 seronegative members of the cohort. A peripheral blood sample was provided by each donor, and peripheral blood mononuclear cells were used for TCR beta sequencing. The Qiagen DNeasy Blood Extraction Kit was used to extract genomic DNA from the blood cell samples. Of note for this clone: The antigen it recognizes is unknown. No base qualities exist here, and no much larger clone lies one base off it.

What was sequenced was PBMCs. The V gene is TRBV6-5 and the J gene is TRBJ2-1; TRBD1 is possibly the D segment (5 matching bases). The source of this sequence is a woman aged 18-29 years in good health and CMV-seronegative. The CDR3 protein: CASSLQGSYNEQFF. The nucleotide sequence reads as follows: TGTGCCAGCAGTCTGCAGGGATCCTACAATGAGCAGTTCTTC.